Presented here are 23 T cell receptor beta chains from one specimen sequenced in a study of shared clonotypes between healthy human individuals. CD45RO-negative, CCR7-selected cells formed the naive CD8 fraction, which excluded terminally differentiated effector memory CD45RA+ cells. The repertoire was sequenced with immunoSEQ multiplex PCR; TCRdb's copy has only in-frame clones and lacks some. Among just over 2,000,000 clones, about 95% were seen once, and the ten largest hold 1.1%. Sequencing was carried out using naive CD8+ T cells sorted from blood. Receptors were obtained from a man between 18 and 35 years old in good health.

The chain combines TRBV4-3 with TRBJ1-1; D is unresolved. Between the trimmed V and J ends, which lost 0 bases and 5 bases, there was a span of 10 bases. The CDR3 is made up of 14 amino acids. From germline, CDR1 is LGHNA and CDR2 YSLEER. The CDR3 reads CASSQDSGYTEAFF. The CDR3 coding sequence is TGCGCCAGCAGCCAAGATTCGGGGTATACTGAAGCTTTCTTT.

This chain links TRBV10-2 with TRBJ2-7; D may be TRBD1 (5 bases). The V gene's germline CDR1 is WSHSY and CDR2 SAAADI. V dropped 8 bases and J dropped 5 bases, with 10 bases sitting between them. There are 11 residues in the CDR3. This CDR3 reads CASGPGNEQYF. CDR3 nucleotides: TGCGCCAGCGGCCCAGGGAACGAGCAGTACTTC.

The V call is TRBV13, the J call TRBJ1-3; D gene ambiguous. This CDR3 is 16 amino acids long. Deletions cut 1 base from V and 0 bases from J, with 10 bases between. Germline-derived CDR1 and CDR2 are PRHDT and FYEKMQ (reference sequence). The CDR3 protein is CASSLEDRSSGNTIYF. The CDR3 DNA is TGTGCCAGCAGCTTAGAAGACCGCTCCTCTGGAAACACCATATATTTT.

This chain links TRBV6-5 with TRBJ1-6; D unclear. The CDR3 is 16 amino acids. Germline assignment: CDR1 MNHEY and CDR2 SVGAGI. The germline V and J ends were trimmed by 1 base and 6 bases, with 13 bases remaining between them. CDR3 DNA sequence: TGTGCCAGCAGTTACTTATCGGGGTTCGGTAATTCACCCCTCCACTTT. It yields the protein CASSYLSGFGNSPLHF.

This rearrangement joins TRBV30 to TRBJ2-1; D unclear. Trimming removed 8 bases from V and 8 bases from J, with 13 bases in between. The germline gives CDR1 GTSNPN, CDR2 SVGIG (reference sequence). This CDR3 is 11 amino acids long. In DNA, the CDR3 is TGTGCCCTGATCCCTGGGGATGAGCAGTTCTTC. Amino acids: CALIPGDEQFF.

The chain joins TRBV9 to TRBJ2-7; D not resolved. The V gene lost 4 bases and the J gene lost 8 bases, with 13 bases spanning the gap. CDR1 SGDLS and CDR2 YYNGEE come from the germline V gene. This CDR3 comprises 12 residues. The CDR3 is CASSSSTDQQYF. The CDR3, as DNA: TGTGCCAGCAGCTCTTCGACGGATCAGCAGTACTTC. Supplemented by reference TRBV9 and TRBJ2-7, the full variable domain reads DSGVTQTPKHLITATGQRVTLRCSPRSGDLSVYWYQQSLDQGLQFLIQYYNGEERAKGNILERFSAQQFPDLHSELNLSSLELGDSALYFCASSSSTDQQYFGPGTRLTVT.

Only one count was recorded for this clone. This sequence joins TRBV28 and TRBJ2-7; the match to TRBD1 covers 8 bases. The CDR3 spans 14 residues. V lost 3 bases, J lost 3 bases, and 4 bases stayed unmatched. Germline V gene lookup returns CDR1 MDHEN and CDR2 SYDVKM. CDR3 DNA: TGTGCCAGCAGTTTCGGACAGGGCTACTACGAGCAGTACTTC. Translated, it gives CASSFGQGYYEQYF.

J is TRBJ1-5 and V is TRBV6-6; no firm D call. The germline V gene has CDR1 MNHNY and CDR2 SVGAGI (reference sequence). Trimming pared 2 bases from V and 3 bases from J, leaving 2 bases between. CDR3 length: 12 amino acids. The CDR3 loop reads CASSYLNQPQHF. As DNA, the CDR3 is TGTGCCAGCAGTTACCTCAATCAGCCCCAGCATTTT.

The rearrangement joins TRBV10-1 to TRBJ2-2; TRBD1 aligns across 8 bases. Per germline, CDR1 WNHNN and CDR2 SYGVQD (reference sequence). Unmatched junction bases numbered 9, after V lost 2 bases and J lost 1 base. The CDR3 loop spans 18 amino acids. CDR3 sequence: CASSEGRTGGMNTGELFF. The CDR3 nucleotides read TGCGCCAGCAGTGAGGGTCGTACAGGGGGTATGAACACCGGGGAGCTGTTTTTT.

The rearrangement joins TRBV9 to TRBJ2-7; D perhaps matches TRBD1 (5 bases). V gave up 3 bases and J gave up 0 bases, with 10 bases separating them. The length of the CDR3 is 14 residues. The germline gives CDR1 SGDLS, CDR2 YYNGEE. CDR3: CASSEGVSSYEQYF. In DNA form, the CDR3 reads TGTGCCAGCAGCGAAGGGGTGAGCTCCTACGAGCAGTACTTC.

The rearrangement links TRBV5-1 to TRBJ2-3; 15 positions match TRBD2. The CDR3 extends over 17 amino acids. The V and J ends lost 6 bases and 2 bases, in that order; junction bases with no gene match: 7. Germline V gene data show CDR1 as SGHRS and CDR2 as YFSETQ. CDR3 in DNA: TGCGCCAGCACCACCGGGACTAGCGGGGGGTTCACAGATACGCAGTATTTT. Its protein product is CASTTGTSGGFTDTQYF.

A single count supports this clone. The CDR3 region is CASSPAGTGVGGYGYTF. For the CDR3, the DNA is TGCGCCAGCAGCCCGGCCGGGACAGGGGTAGGAGGCTATGGCTACACCTTC. The chain is built from TRBV4-1 and TRBJ1-2; 10 bases agree with TRBD1. Germline assignment: CDR1 MGHRA and CDR2 YSYEKL. CDR3 size: 17 residues. The V segment lost 4 bases and the J segment 4 bases; nucleotides outside the gene matches: 12.

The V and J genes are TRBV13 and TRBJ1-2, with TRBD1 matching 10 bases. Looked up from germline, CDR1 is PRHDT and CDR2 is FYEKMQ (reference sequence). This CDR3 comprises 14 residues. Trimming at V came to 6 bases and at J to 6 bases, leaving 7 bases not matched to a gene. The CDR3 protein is CASRLDRGYDGYTF. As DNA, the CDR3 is TGTGCCAGCAGGCTGGACAGGGGGTACGATGGCTACACCTTC.

The CDR3 is CASSLEFAGGREANEKLFF. CDR3 DNA: TGTGCCAGCAGCTTGGAGTTTGCAGGGGGGAGAGAAGCTAATGAAAAACTGTTTTTT. The chain joins TRBV5-6 to TRBJ1-4; 7 positions agree with TRBD1. Germline values: CDR1 SGHDT, CDR2 YYEEEE. The CDR3 spans 19 residues. Losses at the gene ends were 0 bases for V and 3 bases for J; bases not matched to a gene: 14.

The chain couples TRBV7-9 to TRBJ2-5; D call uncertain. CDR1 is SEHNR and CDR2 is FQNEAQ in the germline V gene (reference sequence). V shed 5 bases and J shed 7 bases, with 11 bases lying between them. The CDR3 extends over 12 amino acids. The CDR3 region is CASSPDVWTQYF. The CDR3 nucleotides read TGTGCCAGCAGCCCAGATGTCTGGACCCAGTACTTC.

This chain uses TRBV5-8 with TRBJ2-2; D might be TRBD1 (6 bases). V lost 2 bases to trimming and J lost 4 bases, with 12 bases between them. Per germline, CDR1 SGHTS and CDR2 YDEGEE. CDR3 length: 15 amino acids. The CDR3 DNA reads TGTGCCAGCAGCTTACCAGGGGAAATCACCGGGGAGCTGTTTTTT. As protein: CASSLPGEITGELFF.

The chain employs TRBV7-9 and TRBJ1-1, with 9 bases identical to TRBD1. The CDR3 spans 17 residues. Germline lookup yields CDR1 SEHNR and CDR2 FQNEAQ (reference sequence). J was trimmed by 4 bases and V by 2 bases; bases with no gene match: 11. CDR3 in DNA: TGTGCCAGCAGCTTAAGGAGGACAGGGGTCGTGGGCACTGAAGCTTTCTTT. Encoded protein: CASSLRRTGVVGTEAFF.

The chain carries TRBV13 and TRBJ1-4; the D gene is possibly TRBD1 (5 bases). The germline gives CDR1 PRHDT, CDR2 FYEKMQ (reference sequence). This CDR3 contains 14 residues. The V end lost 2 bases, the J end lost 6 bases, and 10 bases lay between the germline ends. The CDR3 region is CASSLQGVDEKLFF. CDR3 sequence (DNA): TGTGCCAGCAGCTTACAGGGCGTGGATGAAAAACTGTTTTTT.

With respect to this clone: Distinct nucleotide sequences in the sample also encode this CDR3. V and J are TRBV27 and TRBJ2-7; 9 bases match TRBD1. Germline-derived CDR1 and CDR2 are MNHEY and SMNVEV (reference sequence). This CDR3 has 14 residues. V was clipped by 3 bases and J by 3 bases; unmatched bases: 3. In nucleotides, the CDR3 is TGTGCCAGCAGTTTCGAGACAGGGGGCTACGAGCAGTACTTC. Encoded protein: CASSFETGGYEQYF.

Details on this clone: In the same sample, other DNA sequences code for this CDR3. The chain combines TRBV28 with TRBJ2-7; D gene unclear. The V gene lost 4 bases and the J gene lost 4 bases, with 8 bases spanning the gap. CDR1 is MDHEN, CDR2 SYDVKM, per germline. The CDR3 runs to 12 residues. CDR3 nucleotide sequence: TGTGCCAGCAGTTCGGGCGTGTACGAGCAGTACTTC. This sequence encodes CASSSGVYEQYF.

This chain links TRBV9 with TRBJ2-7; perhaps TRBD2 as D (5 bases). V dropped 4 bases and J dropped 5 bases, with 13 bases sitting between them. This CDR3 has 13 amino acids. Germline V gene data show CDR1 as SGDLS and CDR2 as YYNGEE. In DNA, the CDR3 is TGTGCCAGCAGCCCGGGAAGCCCGGACGAGCAGTACTTC. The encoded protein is CASSPGSPDEQYF.

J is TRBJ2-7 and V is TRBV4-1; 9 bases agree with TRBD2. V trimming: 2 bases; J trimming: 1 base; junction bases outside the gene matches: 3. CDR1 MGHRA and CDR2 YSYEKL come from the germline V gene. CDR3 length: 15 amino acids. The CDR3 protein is CASSQISGGSYEQYF. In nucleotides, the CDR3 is TGCGCCAGCAGCCAAATTAGCGGGGGATCCTACGAGCAGTACTTC.

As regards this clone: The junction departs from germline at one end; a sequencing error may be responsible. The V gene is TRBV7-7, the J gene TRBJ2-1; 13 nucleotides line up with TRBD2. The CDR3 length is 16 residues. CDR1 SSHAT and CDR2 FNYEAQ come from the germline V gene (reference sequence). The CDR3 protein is CASSLGGLAGVNEQFF. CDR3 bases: TGTGCTAGCAGCTTAGGCGGACTAGCGGGAGTCAATGAGCAGTTCTTC.